This is a list of T cell receptor beta chains from one sample in a study of shared clonotypes between healthy human individuals. Assay used: immunoSEQ multiplex PCR; TCRdb lists only in-frame clones, some missing. The repertoire includes 2 million or so clones, roughly 94% of them detected once, and 0.13% sits in the top ten. Sequencing was done on a sample of naive CD4+ T cells sorted from blood. The source is a man between 18 and 35 years old in good health. Both conserved end residues are part of each CDR3. D genes are given only for firm matches.

J gene	V gene	D gene	CDR3 DNA	CDR3 protein
TRBJ2-3	TRBV5-1	TRBD2	TGCGCCAGCAGCCATGGTCTAGCGGGCCCCACAGATACGCAGTATTTT	CASSHGLAGPTDTQYF
TRBJ1-1	TRBV6-1	NA	TGTGCCAGCAGTGAAGTATACGGGGGGACTGAAGCTTTCTTT	CASSEVYGGTEAFF
TRBJ1-1	TRBV5-1	NA	TGCGCCAGCAGCTTGACGCAGGGCCCTGAAGCTTTCTTT	CASSLTQGPEAFF
TRBJ2-3	TRBV2	TRBD2	TGTGCCAGCAGTGTACTTCTAGCGGGGGCGGGGGATACGCAGTATTTT	CASSVLLAGAGDTQYF
TRBJ1-1	TRBV2	NA	TGTGCCTCAACGGGGGGGAATGGTTTGGGAGCTTTCTTT	CASTGGNGLGAFF
TRBJ2-5	TRBV6-5	TRBD2	TGTGCCAGCAGTTACTCGGCGGGAGAAGGATGGACCCAGTACTTC	CASSYSAGEGWTQYF
TRBJ2-3	TRBV4-2	TRBD2	TGTGCCAGCAGCCGAAGCGGGGGGGCCGGAGATACGCAGTATTTT	CASSRSGGAGDTQYF
TRBJ2-3	TRBV5-6	NA	TGTGCCAGCAGCCGCCCAAGAGGGGCAGATACGCAGTATTTT	CASSRPRGADTQYF
TRBJ2-1	TRBV9	NA	TGTGCCAGCAGCAACGCCCGCGGAAACAATGAGCAGTTCTTC	CASSNARGNNEQFF
TRBJ2-7	TRBV5-1	NA	TGCGCCAGCAGCCCTGGACAGACCTACGAGCAGTACTTC	CASSPGQTYEQYF
TRBJ2-7	TRBV5-1	TRBD1	TGCGCCAGCAGTCCCGGGACAGCGACCTTTCTTTCCGAGCAGTACTTC	CASSPGTATFLSEQYF
TRBJ1-1	TRBV6-1	NA	TGTGCCAGCAGTGGACTCCGGAACACTGAAGCTTTCTTT	CASSGLRNTEAFF
TRBJ1-1	TRBV29-1	TRBD1	TGCAGCGTTGGAGGGGGCCGGAACACTGAAGCTTTCTTT	CSVGGGRNTEAFF
TRBJ2-7	TRBV19	NA	TGTGCCAGTAGCTCTCGGGGCGGATCCTACGAGCAGTACTTC	CASSSRGGSYEQYF
TRBJ2-5	TRBV7-2	NA	TGTGCCAGCAGCCCGCACGGGACGCTAAGATGGGAGACCCAGTACTTC	CASSPHGTLRWETQYF